A selection of T cell receptor beta chains follows, all from one sample in a study of vaccination effects on CD4 cells after COVID-19. Profiling relied on immunoSEQ multiplex PCR, and the TCRdb table lists in-frame clones only, not all of them. In the table there are 35,000 to 55,000 clones, 60% to 75% of which are singletons. Antigens of these TCRs are unknown. The sequences come from CD4+ T cells from PBMCs cultured with a peptide pool, collected before COVID-19 vaccination. These receptors all come from a human donor who had a prior SARS-CoV-2 infection. Both conserved end residues are part of each CDR3. The order of the fields is V gene, clone size, J gene, D gene, CDR3 DNA, CDR3 protein. A D gene is named only where the DNA matches it firmly. Size is stated for part of the rows, as once, few or many counts, or as a class when the clone is expanded.

v_call: TRBV5-4; clone_size: NA; j_call: TRBJ2-5; d_call: NA; cdr3_nt: TGTGCCAGCAGCCCCCCCTTAGGAGGGCGGGAGACCCAGTACTTC; cdr3_aa: CASSPPLGGRETQYF
v_call: TRBV5-6; clone_size: NA; j_call: TRBJ1-3; d_call: NA; cdr3_nt: TGTGCCAGCAGCTTGCAATCAGGAAACACCATATATTTT; cdr3_aa: CASSLQSGNTIYF
v_call: TRBV11-3; clone_size: NA; j_call: TRBJ1-6; d_call: TRBD1; cdr3_nt: TGTGCCAGCAGCTTCACGACAGGGTCAAATTCACCCCTCCACTTT; cdr3_aa: CASSFTTGSNSPLHF
v_call: TRBV2; clone_size: NA; j_call: TRBJ2-3; d_call: NA; cdr3_nt: TGTGCCAGCAGTGCCCCCCCAGTTGCAGATACGCAGTATTTT; cdr3_aa: CASSAPPVADTQYF
v_call: TRBV10-3; clone_size: NA; j_call: TRBJ2-7; d_call: TRBD2; cdr3_nt: TGTGCCATCAGTGCAGGGACTAGCGGCTACGAGCAGTACTTC; cdr3_aa: CAISAGTSGYEQYF
v_call: TRBV5-8; clone_size: NA; j_call: TRBJ1-1; d_call: NA; cdr3_nt: TGTGCCAGCAGCCGGAACACTGAAGCTTTCTTT; cdr3_aa: CASSRNTEAFF
v_call: TRBV28; clone_size: NA; j_call: TRBJ2-5; d_call: NA; cdr3_nt: TGTGCCAGCAGTTTAGCAGGGTGGGAGACCCAGTACTTC; cdr3_aa: CASSLAGWETQYF
v_call: TRBV19; clone_size: NA; j_call: TRBJ1-5; d_call: NA; cdr3_nt: TGTGCCAGTAGTATGGGGAATCAGCCCCAGCATTTT; cdr3_aa: CASSMGNQPQHF
v_call: TRBV19; clone_size: few; j_call: TRBJ2-5; d_call: TRBD2; cdr3_nt: TGTGCCAGTAGTCAGGGACTAGCGGGAGTTGGGCAAGAGACCCAGTACTTC; cdr3_aa: CASSQGLAGVGQETQYF
v_call: TRBV4-1; clone_size: NA; j_call: TRBJ2-7; d_call: NA; cdr3_nt: TGCGCCAGCAGCCAAGATTGGCAGGAGGGGAGAGAGCAGTACTTC; cdr3_aa: CASSQDWQEGREQYF
v_call: TRBV7-2; clone_size: NA; j_call: TRBJ2-7; d_call: TRBD2; cdr3_nt: TGTGCCAGCAGCTCGACTAGCGGGGGCTCCTACGAGCAGTACTTC; cdr3_aa: CASSSTSGGSYEQYF
v_call: TRBV30; clone_size: NA; j_call: TRBJ2-5; d_call: NA; cdr3_nt: TGTGCCTGGAGCTTGCTGGTCCAAGAGACCCAGTACTTC; cdr3_aa: CAWSLLVQETQYF
v_call: TRBV19; clone_size: NA; j_call: TRBJ2-1; d_call: TRBD2; cdr3_nt: TGTGCCAGTAGTGGAAGCGGGGCAAGCTACAATGAGCAGTTCTTC; cdr3_aa: CASSGSGASYNEQFF
v_call: TRBV5-8; clone_size: once; j_call: TRBJ1-2; d_call: NA; cdr3_nt: TGTGCCAGCAGTGTCCCCGGGGTCTATGGCTACACCTTC; cdr3_aa: CASSVPGVYGYTF
v_call: TRBV5-1; clone_size: NA; j_call: TRBJ2-7; d_call: TRBD2; cdr3_nt: TGCGCCAGCAGCCCCCTGAGCGGGAGCTACGAGCAGTACTTC; cdr3_aa: CASSPLSGSYEQYF
v_call: TRBV7-9; clone_size: NA; j_call: TRBJ2-6; d_call: NA; cdr3_nt: TGTGCCAGCACCCCGGCGGTGTCTGGGGCCAACGTCCTGACTTTC; cdr3_aa: CASTPAVSGANVLTF
v_call: TRBV7-2; clone_size: NA; j_call: TRBJ2-1; d_call: NA; cdr3_nt: TGTGCCAGCAGCTTAGTCCTTGGCGGTAATGAGCAGTTCTTC; cdr3_aa: CASSLVLGGNEQFF
v_call: TRBV28; clone_size: NA; j_call: TRBJ1-5; d_call: TRBD1; cdr3_nt: TGTGCCAGCAGCCCGGGACAGAGAAATCAGCCCCAGCATTTT; cdr3_aa: CASSPGQRNQPQHF
v_call: TRBV9; clone_size: NA; j_call: TRBJ2-3; d_call: TRBD2; cdr3_nt: TGTGCCAGCAGCACGGGACTAGCGGGGTCCCTCACAGATACGCAGTATTTT; cdr3_aa: CASSTGLAGSLTDTQYF
v_call: TRBV4-1; clone_size: few; j_call: TRBJ2-5; d_call: TRBD1; cdr3_nt: TGCGCCAGCAGCCAAAGACCGCGACAGGGGCCCGAAGAGACCCAGTACTTC; cdr3_aa: CASSQRPRQGPEETQYF
v_call: TRBV2; clone_size: NA; j_call: TRBJ1-5; d_call: NA; cdr3_nt: TGTGCCAGCAGTCCTATCACGACGGTCGATCAGCCCCAGCATTTT; cdr3_aa: CASSPITTVDQPQHF
v_call: TRBV30; clone_size: once; j_call: TRBJ2-5; d_call: NA; cdr3_nt: TGTGCCTGGAGTCGAGAGACCCAGTACTTC; cdr3_aa: CAWSRETQYF
v_call: TRBV14; clone_size: NA; j_call: TRBJ2-5; d_call: NA; cdr3_nt: TGTGCCAGCAGCCCCGGGCGACAAGAGACCCAGTACTTC; cdr3_aa: CASSPGRQETQYF
v_call: TRBV21-1; clone_size: NA; j_call: TRBJ2-4; d_call: NA; cdr3_nt: TGTGCCAGCAGCAGGGCCGGCCTAGCCAAAAACATTCAGTACTTC; cdr3_aa: CASSRAGLAKNIQYF
v_call: TRBV11-3; clone_size: NA; j_call: TRBJ2-7; d_call: NA; cdr3_nt: TGTGCCAGCAGCTTTAGCTCCTACGAGCAGTACTTC; cdr3_aa: CASSFSSYEQYF
v_call: TRBV30; clone_size: NA; j_call: TRBJ2-7; d_call: NA; cdr3_nt: TGTGCCGGACAGCCTTTCTCCGCCTACGAGCAGTACTTC; cdr3_aa: CAGQPFSAYEQYF
v_call: TRBV2; clone_size: NA; j_call: TRBJ2-3; d_call: NA; cdr3_nt: TGTGCCAGCAGTGCAGGGAGTGGCACAGATACGCAGTATTTT; cdr3_aa: CASSAGSGTDTQYF
v_call: TRBV2; clone_size: few; j_call: TRBJ2-2; d_call: TRBD2; cdr3_nt: TGTGCCAGCATTGAGCGGGAGAACACCGGGGAGCTGTTTTTT; cdr3_aa: CASIERENTGELFF
v_call: TRBV2; clone_size: NA; j_call: TRBJ1-1; d_call: TRBD1; cdr3_nt: TGTGCCAGCAGAGCGTCCCGGGACAGGGTTACTGAAGCTTTCTTT; cdr3_aa: CASRASRDRVTEAFF
v_call: TRBV9; clone_size: few; j_call: TRBJ2-3; d_call: NA; cdr3_nt: TGTGCCAGCAGCTCCACTTGGAGGGCCGATACGCAGTATTTT; cdr3_aa: CASSSTWRADTQYF
v_call: TRBV7-2; clone_size: NA; j_call: TRBJ2-2; d_call: NA; cdr3_nt: TGTGCCAGCAGCTTACGCAGCGACGAGTTCACCGGGGAGCTGTTTTTT; cdr3_aa: CASSLRSDEFTGELFF
v_call: TRBV3-1/TRBV3-2; clone_size: NA; j_call: TRBJ2-3; d_call: NA; cdr3_nt: TGTGCCAGCAGCCGCCTACTAGCAGGGGCCATAAGCACAGATACGCAGTATTTT; cdr3_aa: CASSRLLAGAISTDTQYF
v_call: TRBV5-1; clone_size: NA; j_call: TRBJ1-4; d_call: NA; cdr3_nt: TGCGCCAGCAGCCTCGGACACGGTGAAAAACTGTTTTTT; cdr3_aa: CASSLGHGEKLFF
v_call: TRBV5-8; clone_size: NA; j_call: TRBJ1-4; d_call: NA; cdr3_nt: TGTGCCAGCAGCATAGGATGGACATCAACTAATGAAAAACTGTTTTTT; cdr3_aa: CASSIGWTSTNEKLFF
v_call: TRBV6-6; clone_size: NA; j_call: TRBJ1-3; d_call: NA; cdr3_nt: TGTGCCAGCACCCGCTATGAGGGAGGGCCTGAAAACACCATATATTTT; cdr3_aa: CASTRYEGGPENTIYF
v_call: TRBV7-2; clone_size: NA; j_call: TRBJ2-1; d_call: NA; cdr3_nt: TGTGCCAGCAGCTTATTAGCAGTCTACAATGAGCAGTTCTTC; cdr3_aa: CASSLLAVYNEQFF
v_call: TRBV7-2; clone_size: NA; j_call: TRBJ2-3; d_call: NA; cdr3_nt: TGTGCCAGCAGGGTTGGCGGGGCAGATACGCAGTATTTT; cdr3_aa: CASRVGGADTQYF
v_call: TRBV7-9; clone_size: few; j_call: TRBJ2-2; d_call: NA; cdr3_nt: TGTGCCAGCAGCTTTGGGGTCGGCACCGGGGAGCTGTTTTTT; cdr3_aa: CASSFGVGTGELFF
v_call: TRBV18; clone_size: NA; j_call: TRBJ1-2; d_call: TRBD1; cdr3_nt: TGTGCCAGCTCACCTACGGACAGGGAGCATGGCTACACCTTC; cdr3_aa: CASSPTDREHGYTF
v_call: TRBV27; clone_size: NA; j_call: TRBJ1-1; d_call: NA; cdr3_nt: TGTGCCAGCAGTTCACCTTCTATGAGGAGCGTGAACACTGAAGCTTTCTTT; cdr3_aa: CASSSPSMRSVNTEAFF
v_call: TRBV10-3; clone_size: few; j_call: TRBJ2-7; d_call: TRBD1; cdr3_nt: TGTGCCATCAGTGCAGGGGGCTACGAGCAGTACTTC; cdr3_aa: CAISAGGYEQYF
v_call: TRBV9; clone_size: NA; j_call: TRBJ1-2; d_call: NA; cdr3_nt: TGTGCCAGCAGCGGACACCCGACCCGCCCGCTGGGCTACACCTTC; cdr3_aa: CASSGHPTRPLGYTF
v_call: TRBV5-5; clone_size: few; j_call: TRBJ2-1; d_call: TRBD1; cdr3_nt: TGTGCCAGCAGCTTGGAGGGACAGGGGGTCGGTGAGCAGTTCTTC; cdr3_aa: CASSLEGQGVGEQFF
v_call: TRBV6-2/TRBV6-3; clone_size: NA; j_call: TRBJ1-1; d_call: NA; cdr3_nt: TGTGCCAGCAGTTACTTGTCTGGGGGGATCCCTGAAGCTTTCTTT; cdr3_aa: CASSYLSGGIPEAFF
v_call: TRBV5-1; clone_size: few; j_call: TRBJ1-2; d_call: NA; cdr3_nt: TGCGCCAGCAGCTTAACAGGGCCCGCTTATGGCTACACCTTC; cdr3_aa: CASSLTGPAYGYTF
v_call: TRBV7-2; clone_size: NA; j_call: TRBJ1-6; d_call: NA; cdr3_nt: TGTGCCAGCAGCTTAGATCGAAATTCACCCCTCCACTTT; cdr3_aa: CASSLDRNSPLHF
v_call: TRBV6-6; clone_size: NA; j_call: TRBJ2-1; d_call: TRBD1; cdr3_nt: TGTGCCAGCAGAAAAGCGTGGACAGGTTGGTACAATGAGCAGTTCTTC; cdr3_aa: CASRKAWTGWYNEQFF
v_call: TRBV5-1; clone_size: NA; j_call: TRBJ1-1; d_call: NA; cdr3_nt: TGCGCCAGCAGCTTGAGGGGCATGAACACTGAAGCTTTCTTT; cdr3_aa: CASSLRGMNTEAFF
v_call: TRBV5-1; clone_size: once; j_call: TRBJ2-3; d_call: NA; cdr3_nt: TGCGCCAGCAGCTCCCCCGGCGGGGATACGCAGTATTTT; cdr3_aa: CASSSPGGDTQYF
v_call: TRBV7-2; clone_size: few; j_call: TRBJ1-6; d_call: NA; cdr3_nt: TGTGCCAGCAGCCCCCAGGGGTTTATTGAAAATTCACCCCTCCACTTT; cdr3_aa: CASSPQGFIENSPLHF
v_call: TRBV9; clone_size: NA; j_call: TRBJ1-2; d_call: NA; cdr3_nt: TGTGCCAGCAGCGATAACTATGGCTACACCTTC; cdr3_aa: CASSDNYGYTF
v_call: TRBV6-6; clone_size: NA; j_call: TRBJ1-4; d_call: NA; cdr3_nt: TGTGCCAGCAGTGCAGGTCCAACTAATGAAAAACTGTTTTTT; cdr3_aa: CASSAGPTNEKLFF
v_call: TRBV2; clone_size: NA; j_call: TRBJ1-2; d_call: NA; cdr3_nt: TGTGCCAGCAGTGAAATTCAGGGCGGTAACTATGGCTACACCTTC; cdr3_aa: CASSEIQGGNYGYTF
v_call: TRBV7-2; clone_size: NA; j_call: TRBJ1-1; d_call: NA; cdr3_nt: TGTGCCAGCAGCTTACGCGGGGGAAGTGGCACTGAAGCTTTCTTT; cdr3_aa: CASSLRGGSGTEAFF
v_call: TRBV5-8; clone_size: once; j_call: TRBJ2-4; d_call: NA; cdr3_nt: TGTGCCAGCAGCTTGGTATCCCTAGCCAAAAACATTCAGTACTTC; cdr3_aa: CASSLVSLAKNIQYF
v_call: TRBV15; clone_size: NA; j_call: TRBJ2-7; d_call: TRBD2; cdr3_nt: TGTGCCACCAGCAGAGGGGGAGGGAGGAGCTCCTACGAGCAGTACTTC; cdr3_aa: CATSRGGGRSSYEQYF
v_call: TRBV6-5; clone_size: NA; j_call: TRBJ1-5; d_call: TRBD1; cdr3_nt: TGTGCCAGCAGCACCGGCGCAGGGGGTGGGCAGCCCCAGCATTTT; cdr3_aa: CASSTGAGGGQPQHF
v_call: TRBV4-2; clone_size: NA; j_call: TRBJ2-5; d_call: NA; cdr3_nt: TGTGCCAGCAGCCAAGGACAAATGGTAGGGGAGACCCAGTACTTC; cdr3_aa: CASSQGQMVGETQYF